A single sample gave rise to the 13 T cell receptor beta chains below, sequenced in a study of cytomegalovirus exposure and HLA in healthy donors. The study ran its PCR with 60 Vbeta and 13 Jbeta primers. Clones were sequenced by immunoSEQ multiplex PCR, and TCRdb holds only the in-frame ones, with some missing. The sample includes around 85,000 clones, over 70% seen only once; the top ten take around 23%. The source material was PBMCs. All receptors come from a woman aged 45-59 years in good health and CMV-seropositive.

V usage is TRBV18 and J usage is TRBJ1-2; 7 bases are shared with TRBD1. The germline V gene has CDR1 KGHSH and CDR2 LQKENI. This CDR3 comprises 12 residues. The trim removed 5 bases at V and 7 bases at J, leaving 4 bases unmatched. In DNA, the CDR3 is TGTGCCAGCTCATCTACAGGGGCTGGCTACACCTTC. Its protein is CASSSTGAGYTF.

Here the CDR3 reads CASSRRQTTNEKLFF. CDR3 DNA: TGTGCCAGCAGTCGTCGACAGACAACTAATGAAAAACTGTTTTTT. The chain uses TRBV2 and TRBJ1-4, with D perhaps matching TRBD1 (5 bases). Deletions cut 5 bases from V and 0 bases from J, with 10 bases between. Germline V CDR1 and CDR2: SNHLY, FYNNEI. The CDR3 length is 15 residues.

V usage is TRBV4-1 and J usage is TRBJ2-5, with 14 bases identical to TRBD2. The J segment lost 5 bases and the V segment lost 4 bases, leaving 9 bases of the junction unmatched. Germline lookup yields CDR1 MGHRA and CDR2 YSYEKL. This CDR3 region has 17 residues. The CDR3 region is CASSPGTSGSRRETQYF. CDR3 nucleotides: TGCGCCAGCAGCCCGGGGACTAGCGGGAGCCGGAGGGAGACCCAGTACTTC.

The chain uses TRBV19 and TRBJ1-2, with D tentatively TRBD1 (6 bases). Trimming cost V 5 bases and J 4 bases, with 17 bases left between them. The CDR3 loop spans 15 amino acids. Germline V lookup: CDR1 LNHDA, CDR2 SQIVND (reference sequence). CDR3 bases: TGTGCCAGTAGTTTAGTGACAGGTTTGGTCTATGGCTACACCTTC. This encodes CASSLVTGLVYGYTF.

This rearrangement joins TRBV7-9 to TRBJ2-7; D perhaps matches TRBD2 (5 bases). Germline CDR1 reads SEHNR; CDR2 reads FQNEAQ (reference sequence). The CDR3 has 13 residues. V was pared by 6 bases and J by 0 bases, with 9 bases between. The CDR3 DNA sequence: TGTGCCAGCAGTCTAACTAGCTCCTACGAGCAGTACGTC. Amino acids: CASSLTSSYEQYV.

V gene TRBV6-5 combines with J gene TRBJ2-5; D call uncertain. Per germline, CDR1 MNHEY and CDR2 SVGAGI. This CDR3 is 12 amino acids long. Trimming removed 6 bases from V and 5 bases from J, with 10 bases in between. The CDR3 loop is CASSPFGETQYF. The CDR3 nucleotides read TGTGCCAGCAGCCCCTTCGGGGAGACCCAGTACTTC.

This clone was counted between two and nine times. This chain uses TRBV6-1 with TRBJ1-3; D possibly corresponds to TRBD1 (6 bases). The V end lost 8 bases, the J end lost 0 bases, and 14 bases lay between the germline ends. CDR1 and CDR2 from the germline V gene are MNHNS and SASEGT. CDR3 length: 15 residues. CDR3 sequence reads: CASRWDISSGNTIYF. CDR3 nucleotides: TGTGCCAGCCGATGGGACATAAGCTCTGGAAACACCATATATTTT.

DNA for the CDR3: TGTGCCAGCAGCACCCGGTACAGGGCTGGAAACACCATATATTTT. This sequence encodes CASSTRYRAGNTIYF. The chain is built from TRBV7-6 and TRBJ1-3; possible D gene TRBD1, 6 bases. CDR3 length: 15 residues. Looked up from germline, CDR1 is SGHVS and CDR2 is FNYEAQ. Trimming pared 5 bases from V and 2 bases from J, leaving 13 bases between. The variable domain in full, with the rest retrieved from reference TRBV7-6 and TRBJ1-3, is GAGVSQSPRYKVTKRGQDVALRCDPISGHVSLYWYRQALGQGPEFLTYFNYEAQQDKSGLPNDRFSAERPEGSISTLTIQRTEQRDSAMYRCASSTRYRAGNTIYFGEGSWLTVV.

V and J are TRBV2 and TRBJ2-1; D may be TRBD2 (6 bases). This CDR3 has 15 amino acids. The V gene's germline CDR1 is SNHLY and CDR2 FYNNEI. V lost 7 bases, J lost 4 bases, and 17 bases lay in between. The CDR3 DNA follows: TGTGCCAGCACTCTGGGACTTTCTCTGTACAATGAGCAGTTCTTC. This translates into CASTLGLSLYNEQFF.

This chain links TRBV15 with TRBJ1-5; the match to TRBD1 covers 10 bases. Germline CDR1 and CDR2: LNHNV and YYDKDF (reference sequence). J gave up 7 bases and V 5 bases, and 11 bases lay outside the gene matches. CDR3 size: 16 residues. As DNA, the CDR3 is TGTGCCACCAGCGGACCTGGGACAGGGGAGAGGCAGCCCCAGCATTTT. It codes for CATSGPGTGERQPQHF.

V is TRBV9 and J is TRBJ2-1, with a possible D match to TRBD1 (6 bases). V dropped 0 bases and J dropped 8 bases, with 12 bases sitting between them. The CDR3 is 14 residues long. Germline lookup yields CDR1 SGDLS and CDR2 YYNGEE. The CDR3 DNA is TGTGCCAGCAGCGTAGACAGGGCAGAGTATGAGCAGTTCTTC. Encoded protein: CASSVDRAEYEQFF. The full variable domain, completed using reference TRBV9 and TRBJ2-1, is DSGVTQTPKHLITATGQRVTLRCSPRSGDLSVYWYQQSLDQGLQFLIQYYNGEERAKGNILERFSAQQFPDLHSELNLSSLELGDSALYFCASSVDRAEYEQFFGPGTRLTVL.

V gene TRBV5-1 combines with J gene TRBJ2-2; 10 bases map to TRBD1. This CDR3 region has 14 residues. CDR1 is SGHRS and CDR2 is YFSETQ in the germline V gene. V lost 5 bases to trimming and J lost 4 bases; unmatched junction nucleotides: 2. The CDR3 nucleotides read TGCGCCAGCAGTGGACAGGGGGGCACCGGGGAGCTGTTTTTT. It encodes CASSGQGGTGELFF.

The gene calls are TRBV10-1 and TRBJ2-1, with 12 nucleotides matching TRBD2. The CDR3 is made up of 16 amino acids. The ends lost 4 bases at V and 5 bases at J; junction bases unmatched: 6. Germline loops: CDR1 WNHNN, CDR2 SYGVQD (reference sequence). As DNA, the CDR3 is TGCGCCAGCAGTGGCGGGACTAGCGGGCCTAACAATGAGCAGTTCTTC. The encoded protein is CASSGGTSGPNNEQFF.